The 11 T cell receptor beta chains presented below share a single source sample, sequenced in a study of CD8+ T cells in alopecia areata. RNA extraction was followed by reverse transcription into cDNA, which acted as the sequencing template. Profiling relied on immunoSEQ multiplex PCR, and the TCRdb table lists in-frame clones only, not all of them. Here the sample spans some 150,000 clones, around half being singletons. Material: CD8+ T cells sorted from blood, obtained at week 0. The receptors were sampled from a human donor with alopecia areata.

The table lists this clone with a few counts. The J gene is TRBJ1-2, the V gene TRBV30, with D unclear. The CDR3 is made up of 11 amino acids. Germline CDR1 GTSNPN, CDR2 SVGIG (reference sequence). The ends were cut back, 0 bases at V and 8 bases at J, with 7 bases in the middle. The CDR3 here is CAWSVLPGYTF. In nucleotides, the CDR3 is TGTGCCTGGAGTGTTCTCCCGGGCTACACCTTC.

The gene calls are TRBV30 and TRBJ2-7, with TRBD1 as a possible D gene (5 bases). Trimming pared 0 bases from V and 2 bases from J, leaving 5 bases between. The CDR3 spans 12 residues. CDR1 and CDR2 (germline): GTSNPN, SVGIG (reference sequence). The CDR3 DNA reads TGTGCCTGGAGTGTGGGGCCCTACGAGCAGTACTTC. Translated, it gives CAWSVGPYEQYF.

This sequence joins TRBV6-5 and TRBJ2-7; TRBD1 agrees at 9 bases. Germline values: CDR1 MNHEY, CDR2 SVGAGI. CDR3 length: 14 amino acids. J lost 6 bases, V lost 4 bases, and 7 bases had no gene match. The CDR3 is CASSSDHRGLEQYF. CDR3 nucleotide sequence: TGTGCCAGCAGTTCCGATCACAGGGGGCTCGAGCAGTACTTC.

This clone turned up a few times. The gene calls are TRBV5-1 and TRBJ2-7; D remains ambiguous. The CDR3 runs 15 residues. Germline assignment: CDR1 SGHRS and CDR2 YFSETQ. Between the trimmed V and J ends, which lost 0 bases and 0 bases, there was a span of 10 bases. CDR3 coding DNA: TGCGCCAGCAGCTTGGATCCGGGTAGCTCCTACGAGCAGTACTTC. As protein: CASSLDPGSSYEQYF.

This clone showed up many times. This chain links TRBV25-1 with TRBJ2-1; D not certain. This CDR3 comprises 14 residues. Trimming took off 0 bases at V and 9 bases at J, with 12 bases between the two ends. The germline V gene encodes CDR1 MGHDK and CDR2 SYGVNS. The CDR3 DNA follows: TGTGCCAGCAGTGAATACGGACCCCAGGTTGAGCAGTTCTTC. Translation: CASSEYGPQVEQFF.

V gene TRBV9 combines with J gene TRBJ2-3; TRBD2 matches 10 bases. The CDR3 sequence is 17 residues long. CDR1 and CDR2 (germline): SGDLS, YYNGEE. With V trimmed by 0 bases and J by 0 bases, 4 bases remained unmatched. CDR3 sequence (DNA): TGTGCCAGCAGCGTAGAGGGTAGCGGGGGGAGCACAGATACGCAGTATTTT. Translating it yields CASSVEGSGGSTDTQYF.

The V call is TRBV6-1, the J call TRBJ2-7, with 8 bases matching TRBD1. This CDR3 is 14 amino acids long. Germline trimming cut 8 bases from V and 1 base from J; bases unmatched to any gene: 7. Germline CDR1 reads MNHNS; CDR2 reads SASEGT. CDR3 DNA sequence: TGTGCCAGCTCCATAGACAGGGGATCCTACGAGCAGTACTTC. It encodes CASSIDRGSYEQYF.

The genes are TRBV2 and TRBJ1-2; 8 bases match TRBD1. This CDR3 is built from 14 residues. V dropped 3 bases and J dropped 6; count of bases not matched to a gene: 6. Germline CDR1 reads SNHLY; CDR2 reads FYNNEI. The CDR3 nucleotides are TGTGCCAGCAGTGACGGAGACAGGGGTGATGGCTACACCTTC. Amino acids: CASSDGDRGDGYTF.

Only a few counts were recorded for this clone. This rearrangement joins TRBV19 to TRBJ2-7; D is possibly TRBD2 (6 bases). Germline values: CDR1 LNHDA, CDR2 SQIVND (reference sequence). With 4 bases removed from V and 4 bases from J, the gap between germline ends came to 11 bases. The CDR3 extends over 13 amino acids. The CDR3 nucleotides read TGTGCCAGTAGTACCCTGGGGACTTACGAGCAGTACTTC. Its protein is CASSTLGTYEQYF.

This sequence joins TRBV27 and TRBJ2-7, with 8 bases fitting TRBD1. V lost 5 bases and J lost 5; bases outside the gene matches: 8. This CDR3 is 14 amino acids long. Germline V gene lookup returns CDR1 MNHEY and CDR2 SMNVEV (reference sequence). CDR3 nucleotides: TGTGCCAGCAGTCCCGGAAACAGGGGGAACGAGCAGTACTTC. This sequence encodes CASSPGNRGNEQYF.

This clone was seen more than once but under ten times. This chain uses TRBV6-4 with TRBJ2-3; D is undetermined. This CDR3 comprises 13 residues. V lost 5 bases and J lost 2, with 8 bases in between. Germline CDR1 MRHNA, CDR2 SNTAGT. CDR3 sequence (DNA): TGTGCCAGCAGTCGGACGGACACAGATACGCAGTATTTT. This encodes CASSRTDTDTQYF.